One and the same sample provided the 26 T cell receptor beta chains below, sequenced in a study of blood T cell repertoires in COVID-19 (dated by TCRdb to 2020 to 2022). To prepare the library, the immunoSEQ multiplex PCR assay was applied. What TCRdb holds here is the immuneACCESS table cut down to in-frame rearrangements. Part of the clones is not present; checked against another copy, under half of the missing clones reflect an unresolved V gene, and the others are unexplained. For this sample there are hundreds of thousands of clones; approximately 86% appear just once. The ten largest clones represent 1.5% to 2% of the sample. Sequences were obtained from PBMCs or T cells enriched from blood (not recorded which). All receptors come from a woman in her 50s who had recovered from COVID-19.

The chain carries TRBV19 and TRBJ2-3; TRBD2 aligns across 7 bases. The trim removed 3 bases at V and 3 bases at J, leaving 9 bases unmatched. The CDR3 is 16 residues long. CDR1 is LNHDA and CDR2 is SQIVND in the germline V gene (reference sequence). This chain's CDR3 is CASSIGNGGSTDTQYF. As DNA, the CDR3 is TGTGCCAGTAGTATTGGGAATGGCGGGAGTACAGATACGCAGTATTTT.

V usage is TRBV7-6 and J usage is TRBJ2-2, with 15 positions matching TRBD2. The V and J ends lost 6 bases and 7 bases, in that order; junction bases with no gene match: 9. This CDR3 comprises 17 residues. From germline, CDR1 is SGHVS and CDR2 FNYEAQ. The CDR3 DNA follows: TGTGCCAGCAGAAGGACTAGCGGGAGGGCCTATGACGGGGAGCTGTTTTTT. This codes for CASRRTSGRAYDGELFF.

V is TRBV11-2 and J is TRBJ2-3; D remains unclear. CDR1 is SGHAT and CDR2 is FQNNGV in the germline V gene. This CDR3 is built from 14 residues. Trimming stripped 1 base from V and 1 base from J, with 6 bases between. Written as DNA, the CDR3 is TGTGCCAGCAGCTTAGGGCAGGGCACAGATACGCAGTATTTT. Its protein product is CASSLGQGTDTQYF.

CDR3 amino acids: CASSPPVRGSEQFF. The CDR3 DNA follows: TGTGCCAGCTCACCACCTGTTCGCGGCAGTGAGCAGTTCTTC. The rearrangement joins TRBV18 to TRBJ2-1; D gene uncertain. Germline-derived CDR1 and CDR2 are KGHSH and LQKENI. V shed 0 bases and J shed 9 bases, with 12 bases lying between them. The CDR3 spans 14 residues.

The chain carries TRBV27 and TRBJ2-3; 7 nucleotides match TRBD2. The V gene's germline CDR1 is MNHEY and CDR2 SMNVEV (reference sequence). There are 15 residues in the CDR3. J was trimmed by 3 bases and V by 5 bases; bases with no gene match: 8. This CDR3 reads CASSLGGVQTDTQYF. The CDR3 DNA sequence: TGTGCCAGCAGTCTGGGGGGGGTTCAGACAGATACGCAGTATTTT.

The gene calls are TRBV19 and TRBJ2-6; TRBD1 matches 7 bases. After removal of 4 bases from V and 0 bases from J, the junction contained 21 bases not matched to a gene. The CDR3 is 22 amino acids. Germline loops: CDR1 LNHDA, CDR2 SQIVND (reference sequence). CDR3 nucleotides: TGTGCCAGTAGTACCGGGATGGAAACCGGGACAGAGAAACTCTCTGGGGCCAACGTCCTGACTTTC. As protein: CASSTGMETGTEKLSGANVLTF.

In this sample, this clone turned up once. The chain employs TRBV2 and TRBJ2-4; D is perhaps TRBD2 (6 bases). The CDR3 is 16 residues long. Germline CDR1 reads SNHLY; CDR2 reads FYNNEI. V lost 2 bases and J lost 5, with 16 bases in between. The CDR3 here is CASSELGEVGENIQYF. The CDR3 DNA reads TGTGCCAGCAGTGAATTGGGGGAGGTGGGTGAAAACATTCAGTACTTC.

The rearrangement uses TRBV29-1 and TRBJ2-5; 9 bases line up with TRBD1. Trimming cost V 7 bases and J 7 bases; bases outside gene matches: 13. CDR3 size: 14 residues. Germline CDR1 and CDR2: SQVTM and ANQGSEA. CDR3 loop: CSALPTGGIGTQYF. For the CDR3, the DNA is TGCAGCGCACTACCGACAGGGGGTATTGGGACCCAGTACTTC.

This sequence joins TRBV7-9 and TRBJ1-1; weak D call: TRBD1 (6 bases). With 11 bases removed from V and 1 base from J, the gap between germline ends came to 14 bases. CDR3 length: 13 residues. CDR1 and CDR2 from the germline V gene are SEHNR and FQNEAQ (reference sequence). The CDR3 DNA is TGTGCCGGAAGGGACACCCGGAACACTGAAGCTTTCTTT. This translates into CAGRDTRNTEAFF. The full variable domain, rest sourced from reference TRBV7-9 and TRBJ1-1, is DTGVSQNPRHKITKRGQNVTFRCDPISEHNRLYWYRQTLGQGPEFLTYFQNEAQLEKSRLLSDRFSAERPKGSFSTLEIQRTEQGDSAMYLCAGRDTRNTEAFFGQGTRLTVV.

The chain employs TRBV5-5 and TRBJ2-7, with 8 nucleotides matching TRBD1. CDR1 is SGHKS and CDR2 is YYEKEE in the germline V gene (reference sequence). Trimming cost V 4 bases and J 12 bases; bases outside gene matches: 6. The CDR3 length is 11 residues. The CDR3 reads CASSPGQGLYF. As DNA, the CDR3 is TGTGCCAGCAGCCCAGGACAGGGTTTGTACTTC.

The V gene is TRBV5-6, the J gene TRBJ2-2; no clear D gene. Trimming left V 0 bases short and J 6 bases short, with 6 bases between. CDR1 is SGHDT and CDR2 is YYEEEE in the germline V gene. The CDR3 covers 13 residues. The DNA of the CDR3 is TGTGCCAGCAGCTTGGCTTTGTCCGGGGAGCTGTTTTTT. Its translation is CASSLALSGELFF.

The CDR3 DNA is TGCAGTGCTGTGGGGGCAGGAGGCTACACCTTC. Translation gives CSAVGAGGYTF. This rearrangement joins TRBV20-1 to TRBJ1-2, with D possibly being TRBD1 (6 bases). The CDR3 consists of 11 residues. The V gene lost 5 bases and the J gene lost 8 bases, with 12 bases spanning the gap. Germline CDR1 and CDR2: DFQATT and SNEGSKA (reference sequence).

The chain is built from TRBV5-1 and TRBJ1-1; no clear D gene. V dropped 4 bases and J dropped 7 bases, with 17 bases sitting between them. Germline V gene sequence: CDR1 SGHRS, CDR2 YFSETQ. The CDR3 covers 14 residues. CDR3 in DNA: TGCGCCAGCAGCGCGGACTTTTTCAATGGTGAAGCTTTCTTT. Translated: CASSADFFNGEAFF.

CDR3 nucleotides: TGCAGCGTTGGAGGGACAGGCCCCTCCGAAAAACTGTTTTTT. It codes for CSVGGTGPSEKLFF. The chain couples TRBV29-1 to TRBJ1-4, with TRBD1 identical over 8 bases. CDR3 length: 14 residues. The germline V gene has CDR1 SQVTM and CDR2 ANQGSEA. V lost 4 bases and J lost 8; bases outside the gene matches: 9. The full variable domain, with the rest looked up from reference TRBV29-1 and TRBJ1-4, is SAVISQKPSRDICQRGTSLTIQCQVDSQVTMMFWYRQQPGQSLTLIATANQGSEATYESGFVIDKFPISRPNLTFSTLTVSNMSPEDSSIYLCSVGGTGPSEKLFFGSGTQLSVL.

V gene TRBV18 combines with J gene TRBJ1-5, with 7 bases identical to TRBD1. This CDR3 has 15 amino acids. V was pared by 3 bases and J by 5 bases, with 7 bases of the junction left unmatched. From germline, CDR1 is KGHSH and CDR2 LQKENI. The CDR3 loop reads CASSPSTGSDQPQHF. The CDR3 DNA reads as TGTGCCAGCTCACCCTCGACAGGGTCGGATCAGCCCCAGCATTTT.

The chain carries TRBV7-2 and TRBJ1-2, with D maybe TRBD1 (5 bases). Trimming stripped 4 bases from V and 0 bases from J, with 12 bases between. CDR3 length: 15 amino acids. Germline lookup yields CDR1 SGHTA and CDR2 FQGNSA. The CDR3 loop reads CASSSILGANYGYTF. The CDR3 DNA reads as TGTGCCAGCAGCTCCATCCTAGGGGCTAACTATGGCTACACCTTC.

The genes are TRBV7-6 and TRBJ1-2; 8 positions agree with TRBD1. This CDR3 has 18 residues. Per the germline V gene, CDR1 is SGHVS and CDR2 is FNYEAQ. V was pared by 4 bases and J by 4 bases, with 17 bases of the junction left unmatched. CDR3 loop: CASSSTLGTGMDSYGYTF. DNA for the CDR3: TGTGCCAGCAGCTCAACCCTCGGGACAGGAATGGATAGCTATGGCTACACCTTC.

This chain links TRBV5-4 with TRBJ2-7, with 9 nucleotides matching TRBD1. The V gene end was trimmed by 2 bases and the J gene end by 6 bases; junction bases not matched to a gene: 9. The CDR3 has 15 residues. Germline-derived CDR1 and CDR2 are SGHNT and YYREEE (reference sequence). CDR3 in DNA: TGTGCCAGCAGCTTACCCGGGACAGGGTTATCCGAGCAGTACTTC. Its translation is CASSLPGTGLSEQYF.

V is TRBV28 and J is TRBJ2-5, with a possible D match to TRBD2 (5 bases). Trimming removed 5 bases at V and 9 bases at J, with 16 bases between. Looked up from germline, CDR1 is MDHEN and CDR2 is SYDVKM. CDR3 length: 13 residues. For the CDR3, the DNA is TGTGCCAGCAGTCCCCTCAACCCGGGGTCCCAGTACTTC. Protein product: CASSPLNPGSQYF.

This clone was seen a single time. The rearrangement links TRBV10-1 to TRBJ1-5; 8 bases map to TRBD1. The V gene's germline CDR1 is WNHNN and CDR2 SYGVQD (reference sequence). This CDR3 region has 13 residues. V was pared by 6 bases and J by 7 bases, with 5 bases of the junction left unmatched. CDR3 coding DNA: TGCGCCAGCAGAAACAGGGGGAACCAGCCCCAGCATTTT. Translation: CASRNRGNQPQHF.

The chain has TRBV30 and TRBJ1-2, with TRBD1 identical over 8 bases. The germline V gene encodes CDR1 GTSNPN and CDR2 SVGIG (reference sequence). The trim removed 1 base at V and 4 bases at J, leaving 14 bases unmatched. This CDR3 is 17 amino acids long. The CDR3 loop is CAWSGSAGAGGFYGYTF. CDR3 sequence (DNA): TGTGCCTGGAGTGGTTCCGCGGGGGCAGGGGGCTTCTATGGCTACACCTTC.

This clone occurred a few times. This chain joins TRBV28 and TRBJ1-6; the match to TRBD1 covers 9 bases. The junction had 15 bases not matched to a gene; V was cut back by 11 bases and J by 16 bases. The CDR3 totals 13 residues. CDR1 and CDR2 (germline): MDHEN, SYDVKM. The CDR3 nucleotides are TGTGCCTCCCGGGACAGGGTTCCCCCCCGTCTCCACTTT. Translating gives CASRDRVPPRLHF.

The rearrangement joins TRBV6-5 to TRBJ2-1; possible D gene TRBD1, 6 bases. The CDR3 runs to 14 residues. The germline CDR1 and CDR2 sequences are MNHEY and SVGAGI. Trimming stripped 7 bases from V and 3 bases from J, with 13 bases between. The CDR3 sequence is CASIIQGFYNEQFF. The CDR3 DNA reads TGTGCCAGCATCATACAGGGTTTCTACAATGAGCAGTTCTTC.

The chain carries TRBV7-2 and TRBJ2-5; 10 nucleotides align to TRBD2. Germline CDR1 and CDR2: SGHTA and FQGNSA. The CDR3 is 15 amino acids. V dropped 1 base and J dropped 5; count of bases not matched to a gene: 4. The CDR3 region is CASSLGLAGRETQYF. CDR3 in DNA: TGTGCCAGCAGCTTAGGACTAGCGGGTAGGGAGACCCAGTACTTC. Based on the CDR3 plus reference TRBV7-2 and TRBJ2-5, the full variable domain is GAGVSQSPSNKVTEKGKDVELRCDPISGHTALYWYRQSLGQGLEFLIYFQGNSAPDKSGLPSDRFSAERTGGSVSTLTIQRTQQEDSAVYLCASSLGLAGRETQYFGPGTRLLVL.

This clone was seen more than once but under ten times. This chain's CDR3 is CASSLVPGTYNEQFF. The CDR3 DNA is TGCGCCAGCAGCTTGGTTCCGGGAACCTACAATGAGCAGTTCTTC. The chain is built from TRBV5-1 and TRBJ2-1; tentatively, D is TRBD2 (5 bases). V was pared by 0 bases and J by 2 bases, with 9 bases between. Germline V gene sequence: CDR1 SGHRS, CDR2 YFSETQ. CDR3 length: 15 amino acids.

V usage is TRBV6-5 and J usage is TRBJ2-3; tentatively, D is TRBD1 (6 bases). Looked up from germline, CDR1 is MNHEY and CDR2 is SVGAGI. V was shortened by 6 bases and J by 6 bases, with 19 bases between the two germline ends. There are 15 residues in the CDR3. For the CDR3, the DNA is TGTGCCAGCAGAAAAGGACAGTCAAAAGGGGATACGCAGTATTTT. Translating gives CASRKGQSKGDTQYF.